This T cell receptor beta chain came from a study of blood T cell repertoires in COVID-19. Germline CDR1 is SEHNR and CDR2 is FQNEAQ (reference sequence). This CDR3 is 14 amino acids long. V was clipped by 0 bases and J by 9 bases; unmatched bases: 4. Data came from immunoSEQ multiplex PCR; TCRdb stores just in-frame clones and leaves some out. Of approximately 190,000 clones listed, about four fifths are singletons. The source is a man aged 55 to 70 with acute or convalescent COVID-19. V and J are TRBV7-9 and TRBJ2-1, with 8 bases fitting TRBD2. Sequencing input: peripheral blood. The CDR3 nucleotides are TGTGCCAGCAGCTTAGCGAGGACTAGCACTGAGCAGTTCTTC. Protein product: CASSLARTSTEQFF.